Listed below are T cell receptor beta chains from one sample, sequenced in a study of CD8 T cells in ankylosing spondylitis. TCRdb fed the 5' RACE reads into MiXCR, producing one record per CDR3 protein. The profile shows under 300,000 distinct CDR3 sequences, about 20% of them singletons. Sequencing input: blood, either unsorted or a sorted T cell fraction (not recorded which). All receptors come from a male donor with ankylosing spondylitis or in good health (not recorded which). Both conserved end residues are trimmed from each CDR3.

v_call	j_call	cdr3_aa
TRBV7-2	TRBJ2-3	ASSRRTGSTDTQY
TRBV7-9	TRBJ2-7	ASSLDGGQDYEQY
TRBV4-1	TRBJ1-2	ASSQDMEGYGYT
TRBV25-1	TRBJ1-2	ASSDPSRAPYSGYT
TRBV4-2	TRBJ2-2	ASSLYGGIGTGELF
TRBV4-3	TRBJ2-2	ASSQVEAGTGELF
TRBV29-1	TRBJ2-1	SLGLDSYNEQF
TRBV20-1	TRBJ2-2	SGGRFGELF
TRBV20-1	TRBJ2-7	SARDQGAPYEQY
TRBV29-1	TRBJ2-1	SARPGGPHNKQF
TRBV29-1	TRBJ2-2	SVRWDTGELF
TRBV2	TRBJ1-6	ASSPWSWWDSPLH
TRBV27	TRBJ2-4	ASSPQGTGNIQY
TRBV5-1	TRBJ2-1	ASSPGKGLAGGSSYNEQF
TRBV2	TRBJ2-7	ASRNMESRTHYEQY
TRBV29-1	TRBJ2-1	SVDSSAYNEQF
TRBV15	TRBJ2-1	ATSRDRLAVGEQF
TRBV4-3	TRBJ2-3	ASSQEWRMTDTQY
TRBV5-1	TRBJ2-1	ASSPGTEAYNEQF
TRBV7-2	TRBJ2-3	ASSPIGTGTDTQY
TRBV5-1	TRBJ2-5	ASSLGAPGSGETQY
TRBV14	TRBJ2-1	ASSQTSGRMDNEQF
TRBV6-4	TRBJ2-1	ASSQAGDSYNEQF
TRBV7-2	TRBJ1-2	ASSPGGSGYGYT
TRBV27	TRBJ1-5	ASRLSGTSNQPQH
TRBV5-6	TRBJ2-1	ASSYTRPINNEQF
TRBV27	TRBJ2-7	ASSPDEERVDYEQY
TRBV9	TRBJ2-7	AGSPTGGSSYEQY
TRBV11-2	TRBJ2-3	ASSSRANTDTQY
TRBV29-1	TRBJ2-7	SVEDKTGRVYEQY
TRBV5-1	TRBJ1-1	ASSGKQGGTEAF
TRBV11-2	TRBJ2-7	ASSSRVRPYEQY
TRBV20-1	TRBJ2-1	SARLVFGNNEQF
TRBV29-1	TRBJ2-3	SVGSVGGASTDTQY
TRBV11-2	TRBJ1-3	ASSLDPGGGNTIY
TRBV20-1	TRBJ1-6	SALGHPRAALDNSPLH
TRBV7-9	TRBJ2-1	ASSLSGTELNEQF
TRBV10-3	TRBJ2-7	AISEPLGAYEQY
TRBV28	TRBJ2-7	ASSSEDRPSSYEQY
TRBV9	TRBJ2-5	ATRRGRPQETQY
TRBV6-5	TRBJ2-3	ASSYSVEPVSTDTQY
TRBV11-2	TRBJ2-2	ASSLVGSAGGFGGELF
TRBV6-2/TRBV6-3	TRBJ2-7	ASSYSEGAYEQY
TRBV4-2	TRBJ2-1	ASSGLAGGQTISSYNEQF
TRBV7-9	TRBJ2-1	ASSGTSGTNEQF
TRBV3-1	TRBJ2-5	ASSQERDTGKETQY
TRBV2	TRBJ2-3	ASWAGLSTDTQY
TRBV6-1	TRBJ2-5	ASLVESSGETQY
TRBV3-1	TRBJ1-2	ASSQDQMLPRGYT
TRBV7-8	TRBJ2-1	ASSLWTSAFNEQF
TRBV6-1	TRBJ2-5	ASSHPGLELYQETQY
TRBV18	TRBJ1-3	ASSPDRVGSGNTIY
TRBV6-1	TRBJ2-2	ASRDPASEGTGELF